The rows below give T cell receptor beta chains drawn from one sample of a study of blood T cell repertoires in COVID-19. Produced via immunoSEQ multiplex PCR; TCRdb's table is partial and in-frame only. Of fewer than 200,000 clones in the sample, under 85% were seen once. Sequencing used peripheral blood. These receptors all come from a woman in her 70s with COVID-19, enrolled during active disease. Both conserved end residues are part of each CDR3. The order of the fields is J gene, D gene, V gene, CDR3 protein. The D gene is left open where the match is weak.

>TRBJ1-6|TRBD1|TRBV6-6
CASSFTGTGHSPLHF
>TRBJ2-7|TRBD2|TRBV5-1
CASSSLAGEEQYF
>TRBJ2-6|TRBD2|TRBV6-2/TRBV6-3
CASSRGGSSGANVLTF
>TRBJ1-5|TRBD1|TRBV6-2/TRBV6-3
CASSSTGGQPQHF
>TRBJ2-5|TRBD2|TRBV24-1
CATSDMSGTSGRASQETQYF
>TRBJ1-5|.|TRBV3-1/TRBV3-2
CASSQAGSNQPQHF
>TRBJ2-7|TRBD2|TRBV28
CASSFQLGLAGAYEQYF
>TRBJ2-4|TRBD2|TRBV5-5
CASSLAAGVIDIQYF
>TRBJ1-3|TRBD1|TRBV5-1
CASSPMGQSGNTIYF
>TRBJ1-6|.|TRBV19
CASSTDIRPLHF
>TRBJ1-4|.|TRBV5-4
CASSRAGGDEKLFF
>TRBJ1-5|.|TRBV28
CASSLDTEHQPQHF
>TRBJ2-7|TRBD2|TRBV9
CASSPGTSGAMEKEQYF
>TRBJ1-1|.|TRBV28
CASTRAGKAFF
>TRBJ2-7|TRBD2|TRBV7-2
CASSLLAGPYEQYF
>TRBJ2-1|TRBD2|TRBV6-2/TRBV6-3
CASSLRGGWYEQFF
>TRBJ1-5|TRBD1|TRBV28
CASRTGQGEVQPQHF
>TRBJ2-5|.|TRBV5-1
CASSLAVDRPQETQYF
>TRBJ2-1|TRBD2|TRBV27
CASIPMGLAGSNEQFF
>TRBJ2-1|TRBD2|TRBV5-1
CASRISGKNEQFF
>TRBJ1-2|.|TRBV18
CASSPGENYGYTF
>TRBJ1-5|TRBD1|TRBV15
CATSRATGTVSSQPQHF
>TRBJ1-1|.|TRBV27
CASSLSKWLEAFF
>TRBJ2-7|TRBD2|TRBV7-8
CASSSSGLSYEQYF
>TRBJ2-3|TRBD1|TRBV7-2
CASSLQGQGGDTQYF
>TRBJ2-7|TRBD2|TRBV2
CASSWVAGAAEQYF
>TRBJ1-6|TRBD1|TRBV28
CASHSPGQINSPLHF
>TRBJ2-5|TRBD1|TRBV7-9
CASSSGTGGELETQYF
>TRBJ1-6|.|TRBV3-1/TRBV3-2
CASSQQFSWGGNSPLHF
>TRBJ2-2|.|TRBV11-1
CASSPQGTGAGELFF
>TRBJ2-1|.|TRBV9
CASSAPPNEQFF
>TRBJ2-1|.|TRBV19
CATADGRRHSRALF
>TRBJ1-2|TRBD1|TRBV10-3
CAISGGQDDFGGYTF
>TRBJ2-1|TRBD2|TRBV6-6
CAIASGRASNEQFF
>TRBJ2-1|TRBD2|TRBV19
CASSRTSGGYNEQFF
>TRBJ2-7|TRBD1|TRBV9
CASSAEDRALTYEQYF
>TRBJ1-5|.|TRBV19
CASSIDRGSNQPQHF
>TRBJ2-2|.|TRBV15
CATSRDWTGTGELFF